One and the same sample provided the 32 T cell receptor beta chains below, sequenced in a study of cytomegalovirus exposure and HLA in healthy donors (dated by TCRdb to about 2017). The library was built by means of the immunoSEQ multiplex PCR assay. For the multiplex PCR, a mixture combining 60 forward primers for TCR Vbeta segments and 13 reverse primers for TCR Jbeta segments was used. Sourced from immuneACCESS, this table was stored by TCRdb with only in-frame sequences that have V and J called. A share of the clones is absent; for the studies checked, an unresolved V gene accounts for under half, and the remainder has no known explanation. The sample contains about 200,000 clones, roughly 77% of them found a single time. Approximately 0.4% of the sample comes from the top ten. The sequenced sample consisted of PBMCs. Receptor source: a male donor in good health and CMV-seropositive.

Only a few counts were recorded for this clone. This chain links TRBV9 with TRBJ2-7, with 11 bases lining up with TRBD1. The CDR3 consists of 14 residues. J was trimmed by 4 bases and V by 4 bases; bases with no gene match: 4. Germline lookup yields CDR1 SGDLS and CDR2 YYNGEE. In DNA, the CDR3 is TGTGCCAGCAGCCGGACAGGGGGCTGGTACGAGCAGTACTTC. It translates to CASSRTGGWYEQYF.

The chain is built from TRBV6-5 and TRBJ2-7, with 9 positions matching TRBD1. V was clipped by 6 bases and J by 6 bases; unmatched bases: 6. In germline, CDR1 is MNHEY, CDR2 SVGAGI. This CDR3 contains 13 residues. CDR3 residues: CASRGQGWSEQYF. CDR3 DNA: TGTGCCAGCAGGGGACAGGGATGGAGCGAGCAGTACTTC.

The chain carries TRBV4-1 and TRBJ1-1, with D perhaps matching TRBD1 (6 bases). Trimming shortened V by 3 bases and J by 1 base, and 12 bases separated the two germline ends. Germline values: CDR1 MGHRA, CDR2 YSYEKL. The CDR3 loop spans 15 amino acids. The DNA of the CDR3 is TGCGCCAGCAGCCATGCCCAGACAGGGAACACTGAAGCTTTCTTT. This codes for CASSHAQTGNTEAFF.

In this sample, this clone turned up once. At one boundary the junction diverges from the germline segment, which might be a read error. This sample includes further DNA sequences coding for the same CDR3. The chain carries TRBV7-7 and TRBJ2-5; 13 nucleotides match TRBD2. Germline CDR1 SSHAT, CDR2 FNYEAQ (reference sequence). The CDR3 has 15 amino acids. The CDR3 loop reads CASSLGLAGEETQYF. The CDR3 DNA reads TGTGCTAGCAGCTTAGGACTAGCGGGAGAAGAGACCCAGTACTTC.

This rearrangement joins TRBV28 to TRBJ1-1, with a tentative D call TRBD1 (5 bases). The CDR3 is 17 residues long. Trimming removed 7 bases at V and 1 base at J, with 22 bases between. Germline V lookup: CDR1 MDHEN, CDR2 SYDVKM. CDR3 protein: CASTRWQGSGSNTEAFF. Here the CDR3 DNA reads TGTGCCAGCACCCGATGGCAGGGAAGCGGGTCGAACACTGAAGCTTTCTTT.

This chain joins TRBV19 and TRBJ1-2; D gene uncertain. V was pared by 3 bases and J by 4 bases, with 12 bases between. The CDR3 totals 14 residues. The germline gives CDR1 LNHDA, CDR2 SQIVND (reference sequence). CDR3 residues: CASSIAGSLYGYTF. CDR3 bases: TGTGCCAGTAGTATTGCGGGATCCCTCTATGGCTACACCTTC.

The J gene is TRBJ2-7, the V gene TRBV10-1; 9 bases are shared with TRBD1. The CDR3 runs to 12 residues. Germline V gives CDR1 WNHNN, CDR2 SYGVQD (reference sequence). CDR3 loop: CAYGQGFCEQYF. DNA of the CDR3: TGCGCATACGGACAGGGGTTTTGCGAGCAGTACTTC.

J is TRBJ2-1 and V is TRBV11-2, with 9 positions matching TRBD1. This CDR3 has 14 amino acids. CDR1 and CDR2 (germline): SGHAT, FQNNGV. With 5 bases clipped from V and 9 bases from J, the junction kept 8 bases outside the gene matches. The CDR3, as DNA: TGTGCCAGCAGCCGGGACAGGGTTCCCGGTGAGCAGTTCTTC. It specifies CASSRDRVPGEQFF.

This chain uses TRBV21-1 with TRBJ1-5. TRBV21-1 is flagged as a pseudogene. This CDR3 has 13 amino acids. The chain's CDR3 is CASSKESLQPQHF. In nucleotides, the CDR3 is TGTGCCAGCAGCAAAGAAAGCCTTCAGCCCCAGCATTTT.

The gene calls are TRBV5-6 and TRBJ2-1, with 13 bases aligning to TRBD2. Germline CDR1 reads SGHDT; CDR2 reads YYEEEE. The CDR3 spans 17 residues. V lost 4 bases and J lost 0; bases outside the gene matches: 4. The CDR3 is CASSTGLAGSSYNEQFF. For the CDR3, the DNA is TGTGCCAGCAGCACGGGACTAGCGGGAAGCTCCTACAATGAGCAGTTCTTC.

The chain is built from TRBV5-4 and TRBJ1-1, with 9 bases matching TRBD1. The CDR3 runs to 14 residues. Germline lookup yields CDR1 SGHNT and CDR2 YYREEE (reference sequence). Losses at the gene ends were 4 bases for V and 4 bases for J; bases not matched to a gene: 5. The DNA for the CDR3 is TGTGCCAGCAGCGTGGGACAGGGTGTCACTGAAGCTTTCTTT. The encoded protein is CASSVGQGVTEAFF.

This sequence joins TRBV10-3 and TRBJ2-1; 7 bases agree with TRBD1. The germline gives CDR1 ENHRY, CDR2 SYGVKD. The ends lost 0 bases at V and 7 bases at J; junction bases unmatched: 3. This CDR3 is built from 14 residues. The CDR3 here is CAISESQGKNEQFF. The CDR3 coding sequence is TGTGCCATCAGTGAGTCACAGGGGAAGAATGAGCAGTTCTTC.

The chain recombines TRBV9 with TRBJ2-1; 8 bases are shared with TRBD2. The germline V gene has CDR1 SGDLS and CDR2 YYNGEE. The CDR3 is 19 amino acids. V gave up 0 bases and J gave up 3 bases; unmatched junction bases: 14. The CDR3 region is CASSVEVDGRAVFYNEQFF. CDR3 DNA sequence: TGTGCCAGCAGCGTAGAGGTTGACGGGAGGGCCGTTTTCTACAATGAGCAGTTCTTC.

The V call is TRBV29-1, the J call TRBJ1-2, with TRBD1 matching 8 bases. CDR1 and CDR2 (germline): SQVTM, ANQGSEA. The CDR3 has 14 amino acids. The ends lost 6 bases at V and 7 bases at J; junction bases unmatched: 13. The CDR3 DNA follows: TGCAGCGTGATATCCGGGACAGGTGGCTCTGGCTACACCTTC. Its protein product is CSVISGTGGSGYTF.

The CDR3 is CASRDGGGTEAFF. The CDR3, as DNA: TGTGCCAGCAGGGACGGGGGGGGTACTGAAGCTTTCTTT. This sequence joins TRBV6-4 and TRBJ1-1; D possibly corresponds to TRBD1 (5 bases). Germline lookup yields CDR1 MRHNA and CDR2 SNTAGT. CDR3 length equals 13 residues. Trimming removed 6 bases from V and 5 bases from J, with 13 bases in between.

The chain links TRBV5-1 to TRBJ2-5; 8 bases are shared with TRBD2. Near its end, the DNA agrees better with TRBJ2-7, so the J call may be wrong. CDR1 and CDR2 (germline): SGHRS, YFSETQ. The CDR3 length is 17 residues. In DNA form, the CDR3 reads TGCGCCAGCAGCCTGACCAGACTAGCGAGGAGCTCCTACGAGCAGTACTTC. It codes for CASSLTRLARSSYEQYF.

The chain uses TRBV27 and TRBJ1-3; TRBD1 matches at 8 bases. Germline V gives CDR1 MNHEY, CDR2 SMNVEV (reference sequence). The CDR3 is 17 residues long. Trimming cost V 3 bases and J 2 bases; bases outside gene matches: 9. For the CDR3, the DNA is TGTGCCAGCAGTTTCCCCAGGGGGCCGAGGGCTGGAAACACCATATATTTT. It codes for CASSFPRGPRAGNTIYF.

The chain couples TRBV18 to TRBJ2-5, with TRBD1 as a possible D gene (5 bases). The CDR3 length is 15 residues. The ends were cut back, 0 bases at V and 2 bases at J, with 10 bases in the middle. Germline CDR1 is KGHSH and CDR2 is LQKENI. DNA of the CDR3: TGTGCCAGCTCACCACCCGGCAGGGCTCAAGAGACCCAGTACTTC. This encodes CASSPPGRAQETQYF.

The chain links TRBV30 to TRBJ1-2; D uncertain. Germline loops: CDR1 GTSNPN, CDR2 SVGIG (reference sequence). V was cut by 1 base and J by 7 bases, with 7 bases left in between. The CDR3 sequence is 11 residues long. The CDR3 loop is CAWSAVSGYTF. CDR3 DNA: TGTGCCTGGAGTGCCGTCAGTGGCTACACCTTC.

This sequence joins TRBV11-2 and TRBJ1-2, with a weak D call TRBD1 (5 bases). Trimming removed 2 bases at V and 2 bases at J, with 6 bases between. This CDR3 region has 13 residues. Germline-derived CDR1 and CDR2 are SGHAT and FQNNGV. The CDR3 here is CASSLPGNYGYTF. The DNA for the CDR3 is TGTGCCAGCAGCTTACCAGGGAACTATGGCTACACCTTC. The whole variable domain, filled in from reference TRBV11-2 and TRBJ1-2, reads EAGVAQSPRYKIIEKRQSVAFWCNPISGHATLYWYQQILGQGPKLLIQFQNNGVVDDSQLPKDRFSAERLKGVDSTLKIQPAKLEDSAVYLCASSLPGNYGYTFGSGTRLTVV.

This sequence joins TRBV7-2 and TRBJ1-5, with TRBD1 identical over 8 bases. Germline-derived CDR1 and CDR2 are SGHTA and FQGNSA. This CDR3 region has 16 residues. Germline trimming cut 3 bases from V and 0 bases from J; bases unmatched to any gene: 4. CDR3 bases: TGTGCCAGCAGCTTCAGGGACAGGTATAGCAATCAGCCCCAGCATTTT. Translation gives CASSFRDRYSNQPQHF.

This clone was seen a few times. The genes are TRBV15 and TRBJ2-1; 12 bases match TRBD2. This CDR3 is built from 16 residues. The ends lost 0 bases at V and 6 bases at J; junction bases unmatched: 3. Looked up from germline, CDR1 is LNHNV and CDR2 is YYDKDF (reference sequence). The CDR3 nucleotides read TGTGCCACCAGCAGAGATCTAGCGGGGGGGCTCAATGAGCAGTTCTTC. Its protein is CATSRDLAGGLNEQFF.

This sequence joins TRBV7-2 and TRBJ2-2; D call uncertain. Looked up from germline, CDR1 is SGHTA and CDR2 is FQGNSA. Trimming cost V 5 bases and J 4 bases, with 8 bases left between them. The CDR3 totals 13 residues. Here the CDR3 reads CASSPQRTGELFF. The CDR3 DNA follows: TGTGCCAGCAGCCCCCAGCGCACCGGGGAGCTGTTTTTT.

This clone was recorded once. The rearrangement uses TRBV7-2 and TRBJ2-1; 8 bases agree with TRBD2. Germline V CDR1 and CDR2: SGHTA, FQGNSA. The CDR3 runs to 13 residues. J lost 4 bases, V lost 8 bases, and 4 bases had no gene match. The CDR3 DNA follows: TGTGCCAGCGCCGGGGGGGGGTACAATGAGCAGTTCTTC. Its protein is CASAGGGYNEQFF.

The chain has TRBV28 and TRBJ1-2, with 8 bases that match TRBD1. The germline V gene encodes CDR1 MDHEN and CDR2 SYDVKM. V dropped 7 bases and J dropped 4; count of bases not matched to a gene: 11. This CDR3 spans 15 amino acids. The CDR3 is CASTLTGGGGYGYTF. CDR3 bases: TGTGCCAGCACCCTCACAGGGGGGGGAGGCTATGGCTACACCTTC.

This chain connects TRBV5-4 to TRBJ2-5; perhaps TRBD2 as D (5 bases). Germline V lookup: CDR1 SGHNT, CDR2 YYREEE (reference sequence). Between the trimmed V and J ends, which lost 5 bases and 2 bases, there was a span of 16 bases. The CDR3 is 15 residues long. The CDR3 DNA sequence: TGTGCCAGCAGTCTTGGGAGTAGGAATCAAGAGACCCAGTACTTC. As protein: CASSLGSRNQETQYF.

This clone was counted only a few times. The chain recombines TRBV5-6 with TRBJ1-1; D gene ambiguous. V was pared by 3 bases and J by 6 bases, with 12 bases between. The CDR3 loop spans 13 amino acids. Looked up from germline, CDR1 is SGHDT and CDR2 is YYEEEE. The CDR3 nucleotides are TGTGCCAGCAGCTCAACTTGGGAGGCTGAAGCTTTCTTT. Amino acid sequence: CASSSTWEAEAFF.

This clone was found a few times. The V gene is TRBV2, the J gene TRBJ2-1, with D perhaps TRBD1 (5 bases). Trimming shortened V by 6 bases and J by 4 bases, and 10 bases separated the two germline ends. The germline gives CDR1 SNHLY, CDR2 FYNNEI. The CDR3 length is 13 residues. CDR3 nucleotide sequence: TGTGCCAGCAGCCAAGACAGATACAATGAGCAGTTCTTC. It yields the protein CASSQDRYNEQFF.

V usage is TRBV5-4 and J usage is TRBJ2-1; TRBD1 is a possible D gene (6 bases). Deletions cut 4 bases from V and 9 bases from J, with 17 bases between. Germline V lookup: CDR1 SGHNT, CDR2 YYREEE (reference sequence). The CDR3 consists of 14 residues. The CDR3 DNA follows: TGTGCCAGCAGCCCGAACAGGGAAGGTGGTGAGCAGTTCTTC. Translating gives CASSPNREGGEQFF.

This clone was seen only a few times. The chain couples TRBV19 to TRBJ1-6, with 7 bases identical to TRBD1. V shed 6 bases and J 10 bases; nucleotides not matched to a gene: 9. The germline V gene encodes CDR1 LNHDA and CDR2 SQIVND (reference sequence). CDR3 size: 14 residues. The CDR3 loop reads CASSATGAESPLHF. The CDR3 nucleotides are TGTGCCAGTAGCGCTACAGGGGCGGAATCACCCCTCCACTTT.

The table lists this clone with a count of one. As DNA, the CDR3 is TGCGCCAGCAGCCAGTGGGGGGAATTTTATGAAAAACTGTTTTTT. Translated, it gives CASSQWGEFYEKLFF. The V call is TRBV4-1, the J call TRBJ1-4; D perhaps matches TRBD1 (5 bases). CDR1 is MGHRA, CDR2 YSYEKL, per germline. V lost 3 bases and J 6 bases, leaving 14 bases between the germline ends. This CDR3 has 15 residues.

The chain has TRBV7-3 and TRBJ2-5; 7 bases map to TRBD1. CDR3 length: 14 amino acids. CDR1 is SGHTA, CDR2 FQGTGA, per germline. J was trimmed by 7 bases and V by 5 bases; bases with no gene match: 10. CDR3 in amino acids: CASSPYRGGGTQYF. CDR3 sequence (DNA): TGTGCCAGCAGCCCCTACAGGGGCGGTGGGACCCAGTACTTC.